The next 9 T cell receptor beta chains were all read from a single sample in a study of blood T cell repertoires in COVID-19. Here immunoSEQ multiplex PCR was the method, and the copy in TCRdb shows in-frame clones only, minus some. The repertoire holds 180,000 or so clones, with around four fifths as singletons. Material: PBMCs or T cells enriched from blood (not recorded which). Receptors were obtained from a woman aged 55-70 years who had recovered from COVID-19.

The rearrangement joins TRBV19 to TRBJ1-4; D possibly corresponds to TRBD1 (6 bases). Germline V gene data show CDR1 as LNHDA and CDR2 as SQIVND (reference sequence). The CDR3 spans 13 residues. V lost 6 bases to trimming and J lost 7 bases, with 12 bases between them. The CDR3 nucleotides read TGTGCCAGTAGAGGGGGAACGACTGAAAAACTGTTTTTT. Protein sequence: CASRGGTTEKLFF.

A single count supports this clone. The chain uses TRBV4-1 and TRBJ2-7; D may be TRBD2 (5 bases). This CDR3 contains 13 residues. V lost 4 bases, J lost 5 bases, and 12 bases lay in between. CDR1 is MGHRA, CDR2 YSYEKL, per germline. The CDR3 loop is CASSPPSGDEQYF. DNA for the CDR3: TGCGCCAGCAGCCCCCCAAGCGGAGACGAGCAGTACTTC.

The CDR3 nucleotides are TGTGCCATCAGTGAACCCGGACAGGGGGGGAATGAGCAGTTCTTC. Its translation: CAISEPGQGGNEQFF. The chain has TRBV10-3 and TRBJ2-1; 10 nucleotides line up with TRBD1. With V trimmed by 3 bases and J by 7 bases, 6 bases remained unmatched. CDR1 ENHRY and CDR2 SYGVKD come from the germline V gene. CDR3 length equals 15 residues.

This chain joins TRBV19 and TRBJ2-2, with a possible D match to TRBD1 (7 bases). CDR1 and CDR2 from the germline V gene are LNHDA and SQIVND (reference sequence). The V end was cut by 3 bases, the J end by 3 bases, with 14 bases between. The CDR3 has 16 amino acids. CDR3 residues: CASSMGPRGDTGELFF. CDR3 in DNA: TGTGCCAGTAGTATGGGGCCCAGGGGGGACACCGGGGAGCTGTTTTTT.

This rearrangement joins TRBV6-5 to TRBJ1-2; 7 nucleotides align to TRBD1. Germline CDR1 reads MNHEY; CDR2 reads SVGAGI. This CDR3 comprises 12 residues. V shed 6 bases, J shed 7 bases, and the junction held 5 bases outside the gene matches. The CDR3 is CASRTGESGYTF. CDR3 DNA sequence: TGTGCCAGCAGAACAGGGGAATCTGGCTACACCTTC.

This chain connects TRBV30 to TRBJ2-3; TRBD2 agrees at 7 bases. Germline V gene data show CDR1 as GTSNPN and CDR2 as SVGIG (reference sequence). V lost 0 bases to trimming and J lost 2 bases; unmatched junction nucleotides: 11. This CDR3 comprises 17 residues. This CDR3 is CAWSVRRLADSTDTQYF. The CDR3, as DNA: TGTGCCTGGAGTGTACGCCGGCTAGCGGATTCCACAGATACGCAGTATTTT.

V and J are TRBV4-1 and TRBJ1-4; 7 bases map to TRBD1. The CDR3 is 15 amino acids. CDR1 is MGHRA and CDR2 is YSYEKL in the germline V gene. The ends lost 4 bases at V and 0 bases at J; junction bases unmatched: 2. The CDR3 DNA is TGCGCCAGCAGCCGAGGGACAGCAACTAATGAAAAACTGTTTTTT. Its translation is CASSRGTATNEKLFF.

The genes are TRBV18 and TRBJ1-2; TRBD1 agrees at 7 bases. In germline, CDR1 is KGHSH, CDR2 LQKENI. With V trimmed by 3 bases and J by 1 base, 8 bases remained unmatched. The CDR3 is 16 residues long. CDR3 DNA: TGTGCCAGCTCACCTACCGGGGACAGCAATAACTATGGCTACACCTTC. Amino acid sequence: CASSPTGDSNNYGYTF.

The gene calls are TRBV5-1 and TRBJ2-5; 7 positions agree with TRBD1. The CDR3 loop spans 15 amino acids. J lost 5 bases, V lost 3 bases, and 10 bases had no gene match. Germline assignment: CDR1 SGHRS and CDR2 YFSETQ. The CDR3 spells CASSYAGGLGETQYF. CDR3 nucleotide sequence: TGCGCCAGCAGCTACGCAGGGGGATTAGGGGAGACCCAGTACTTC.